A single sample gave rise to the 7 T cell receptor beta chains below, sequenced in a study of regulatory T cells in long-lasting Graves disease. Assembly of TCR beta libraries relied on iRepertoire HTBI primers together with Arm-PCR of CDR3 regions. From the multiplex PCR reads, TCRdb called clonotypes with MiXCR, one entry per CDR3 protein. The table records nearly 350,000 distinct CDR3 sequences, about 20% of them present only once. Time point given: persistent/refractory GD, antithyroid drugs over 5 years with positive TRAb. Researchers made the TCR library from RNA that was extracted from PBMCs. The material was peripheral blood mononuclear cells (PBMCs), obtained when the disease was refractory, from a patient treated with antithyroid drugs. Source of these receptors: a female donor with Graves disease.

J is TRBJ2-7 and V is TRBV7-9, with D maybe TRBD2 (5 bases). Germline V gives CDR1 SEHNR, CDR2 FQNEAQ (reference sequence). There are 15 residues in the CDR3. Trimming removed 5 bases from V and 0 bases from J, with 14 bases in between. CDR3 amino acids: CASSPVRGPSYEQYF. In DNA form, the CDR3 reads TGTGCCAGCAGCCCCGTTCGCGGGCCCTCCTACGAGCAGTACTTC.

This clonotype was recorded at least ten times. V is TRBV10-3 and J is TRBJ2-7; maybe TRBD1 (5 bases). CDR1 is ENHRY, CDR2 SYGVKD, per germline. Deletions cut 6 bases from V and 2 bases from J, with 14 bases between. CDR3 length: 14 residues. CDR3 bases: TGTGCCATCAGCCCCAGGGTATCGACCTACGAGCAGTACTTC. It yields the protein CAISPRVSTYEQYF.

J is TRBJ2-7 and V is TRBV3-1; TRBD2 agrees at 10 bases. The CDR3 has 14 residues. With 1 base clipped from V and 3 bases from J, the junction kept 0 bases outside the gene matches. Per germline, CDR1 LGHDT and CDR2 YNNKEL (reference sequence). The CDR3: CASSQASGSYEQYF. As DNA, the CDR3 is TGTGCCAGCAGCCAAGCTAGCGGGAGCTACGAGCAGTACTTC.

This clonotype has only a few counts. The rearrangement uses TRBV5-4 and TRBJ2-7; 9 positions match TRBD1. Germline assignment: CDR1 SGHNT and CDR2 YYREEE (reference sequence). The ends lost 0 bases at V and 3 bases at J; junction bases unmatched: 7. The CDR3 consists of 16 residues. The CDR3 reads CASSLGGTGIGYEQYF. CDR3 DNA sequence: TGTGCCAGCAGCTTGGGGGGGACAGGGATAGGCTACGAGCAGTACTTC.

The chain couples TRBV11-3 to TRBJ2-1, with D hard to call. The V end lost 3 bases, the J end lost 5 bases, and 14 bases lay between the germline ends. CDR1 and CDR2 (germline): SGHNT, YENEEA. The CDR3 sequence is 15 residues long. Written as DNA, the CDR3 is TGTGCCAGCAGCTTTTCTCGCGGTGGACACAATGAGCAGTTCTTC. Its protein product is CASSFSRGGHNEQFF.

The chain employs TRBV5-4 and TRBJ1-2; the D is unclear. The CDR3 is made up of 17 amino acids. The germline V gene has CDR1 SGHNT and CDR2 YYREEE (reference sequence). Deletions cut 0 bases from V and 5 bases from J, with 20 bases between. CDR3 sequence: CASSLGAGRSMHYGYTF. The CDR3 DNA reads TGTGCCAGCAGCTTGGGGGCAGGACGGTCGATGCATTATGGCTACACCTTC. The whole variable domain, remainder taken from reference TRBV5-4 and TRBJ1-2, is ETGVTQSPTHLIKTRGQQVTLRCSSQSGHNTVSWYQQALGQGPQFIFQYYREEENGRGNFPPRFSGLQFPNYSSELNVNALELDDSALYLCASSLGAGRSMHYGYTFGSGTRLTVV.

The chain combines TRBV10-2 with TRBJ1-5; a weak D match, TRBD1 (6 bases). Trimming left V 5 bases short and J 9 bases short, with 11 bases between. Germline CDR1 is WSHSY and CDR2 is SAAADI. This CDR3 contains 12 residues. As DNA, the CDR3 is TGCGCCAGCAGTTCGGGGGCTGGGCCCCAGCATTTT. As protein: CASSSGAGPQHF.